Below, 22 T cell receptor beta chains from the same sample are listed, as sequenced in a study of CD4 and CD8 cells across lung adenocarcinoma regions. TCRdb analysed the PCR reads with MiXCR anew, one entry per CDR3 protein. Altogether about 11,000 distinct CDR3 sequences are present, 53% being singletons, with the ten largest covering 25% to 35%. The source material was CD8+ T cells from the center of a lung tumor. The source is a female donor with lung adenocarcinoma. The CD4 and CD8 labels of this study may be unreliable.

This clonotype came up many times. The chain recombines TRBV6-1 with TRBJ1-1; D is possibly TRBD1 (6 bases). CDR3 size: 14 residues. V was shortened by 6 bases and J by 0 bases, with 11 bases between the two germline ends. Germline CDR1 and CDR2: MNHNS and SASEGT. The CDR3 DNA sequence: TGTGCCAGCAGGAGAGGGGGGTTGAACACTGAAGCTTTCTTT. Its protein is CASRRGGLNTEAFF.

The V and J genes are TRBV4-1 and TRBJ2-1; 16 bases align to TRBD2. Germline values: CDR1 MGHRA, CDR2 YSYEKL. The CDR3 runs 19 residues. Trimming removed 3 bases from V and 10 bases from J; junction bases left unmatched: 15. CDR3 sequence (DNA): TGCGCCAGCAGCCACCCGGGACTAGCGGGGGGGCCTGAACTAGGGGAGCAGTTCTTC. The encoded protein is CASSHPGLAGGPELGEQFF.

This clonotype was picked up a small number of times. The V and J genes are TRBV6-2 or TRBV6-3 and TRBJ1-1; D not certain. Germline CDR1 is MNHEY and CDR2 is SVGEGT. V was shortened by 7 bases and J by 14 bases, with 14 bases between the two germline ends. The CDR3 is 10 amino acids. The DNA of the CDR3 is TGTGCCAGCATGTACAGAAGGCCATTCTTT. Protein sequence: CASMYRRPFF.

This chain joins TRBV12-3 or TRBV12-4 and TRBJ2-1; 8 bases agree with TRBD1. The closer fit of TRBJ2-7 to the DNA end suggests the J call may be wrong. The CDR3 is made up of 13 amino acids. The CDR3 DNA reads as TGTGCCAGCAGTGCTGACAGGGGTTACGAGCAGTACTTC. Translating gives CASSADRGYEQYF.

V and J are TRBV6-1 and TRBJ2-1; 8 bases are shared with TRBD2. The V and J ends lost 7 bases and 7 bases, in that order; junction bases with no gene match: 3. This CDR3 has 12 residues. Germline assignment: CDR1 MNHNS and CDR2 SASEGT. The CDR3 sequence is CASTREGNEQFF. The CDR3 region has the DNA TGTGCCAGCACTCGGGAGGGGAATGAGCAGTTCTTC.

The CDR3 DNA is TGTGCCAGCAGTCTCAGCGGGGGGGGCACAGAGACGCAGTACTTC. It encodes CASSLSGGGTETQYF. The chain has TRBV6-1 and TRBJ2-3; TRBD2 matches 10 bases. The J call may be in error: the DNA end matches TRBJ2-7 better. The CDR3 has 15 amino acids. CDR1 and CDR2 from the germline V gene are MNHNS and SASEGT.

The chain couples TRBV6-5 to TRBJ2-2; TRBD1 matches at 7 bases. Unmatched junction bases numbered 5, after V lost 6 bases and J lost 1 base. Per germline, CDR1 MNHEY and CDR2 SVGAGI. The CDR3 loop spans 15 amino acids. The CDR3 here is CASSYGDRNTGELFF. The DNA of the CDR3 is TGTGCCAGCAGCTATGGGGACAGGAACACCGGGGAGCTGTTTTTT.

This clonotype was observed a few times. Here the CDR3 DNA reads TGTGCCAGCAGTTCTCGGGGGGCGAAGAACTACGAGCAGTACTTC. It codes for CASSSRGAKNYEQYF. The V and J genes are TRBV27 and TRBJ2-5, with a weak D call TRBD2 (7 bases). The closer fit of TRBJ2-7 to the DNA end suggests the J call may be wrong. Per the germline V gene, CDR1 is MNHEY and CDR2 is SMNVEV (reference sequence). The CDR3 consists of 15 residues.

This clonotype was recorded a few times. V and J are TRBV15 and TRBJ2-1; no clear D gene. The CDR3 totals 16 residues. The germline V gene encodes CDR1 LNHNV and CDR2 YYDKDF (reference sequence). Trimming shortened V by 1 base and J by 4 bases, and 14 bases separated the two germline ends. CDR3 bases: TGTGCCACCAGCAGAGTAGCTATCCTTGAGTACAATGAGCAGTTCTTC. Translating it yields CATSRVAILEYNEQFF.

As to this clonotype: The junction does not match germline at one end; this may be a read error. The CDR3 nucleotides read TGTGCCAGCAGAGGGGGGGGGGGTTCTGACACAGAGACGCAGTATTTT. Translating gives CASRGGGGSDTETQYF. The rearrangement uses TRBV6-1 and TRBJ2-3; tentatively, D is TRBD2 (7 bases). The CDR3 totals 16 residues. Germline lookup yields CDR1 MNHNS and CDR2 SASEGT.

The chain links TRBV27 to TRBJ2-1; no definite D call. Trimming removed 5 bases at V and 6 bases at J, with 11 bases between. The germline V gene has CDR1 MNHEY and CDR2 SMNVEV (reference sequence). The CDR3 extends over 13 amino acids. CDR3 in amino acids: CASSITRFNEQFF. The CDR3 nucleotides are TGTGCCAGCAGTATCACTCGTTTCAATGAGCAGTTCTTC.

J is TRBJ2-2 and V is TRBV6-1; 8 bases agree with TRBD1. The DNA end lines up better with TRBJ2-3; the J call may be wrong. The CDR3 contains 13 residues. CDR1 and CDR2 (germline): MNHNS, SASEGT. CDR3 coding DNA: TGTGCCTCCAGGGACAGGAACACCGATACGCAGTATTTT. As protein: CASRDRNTDTQYF.

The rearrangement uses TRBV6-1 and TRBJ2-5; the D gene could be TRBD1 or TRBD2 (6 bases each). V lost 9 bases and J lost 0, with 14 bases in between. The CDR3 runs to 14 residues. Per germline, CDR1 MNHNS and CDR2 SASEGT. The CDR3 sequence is CARLGGRDQETQYF. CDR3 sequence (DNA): TGTGCCAGGCTCGGGGGCCGTGACCAAGAGACCCAGTACTTC.

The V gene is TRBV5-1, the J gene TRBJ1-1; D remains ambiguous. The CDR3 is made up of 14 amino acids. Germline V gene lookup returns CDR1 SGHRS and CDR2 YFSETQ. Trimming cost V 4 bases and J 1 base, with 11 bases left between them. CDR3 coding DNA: TGCGCCAGCAGCATAACCACCGGGAACACTGAAGCTTTCTTT. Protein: CASSITTGNTEAFF.

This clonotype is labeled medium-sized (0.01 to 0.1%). CDR3 region: CASRETGGRGPQHF. CDR3 nucleotide sequence: TGTGCCAGCAGAGAAACAGGGGGCCGCGGGCCCCAGCATTTT. J is TRBJ1-5 and V is TRBV27; TRBD1 matches 9 bases. The CDR3 is made up of 14 amino acids. The trim removed 6 bases at V and 9 bases at J, leaving 9 bases unmatched. CDR1 MNHEY and CDR2 SMNVEV come from the germline V gene (reference sequence).

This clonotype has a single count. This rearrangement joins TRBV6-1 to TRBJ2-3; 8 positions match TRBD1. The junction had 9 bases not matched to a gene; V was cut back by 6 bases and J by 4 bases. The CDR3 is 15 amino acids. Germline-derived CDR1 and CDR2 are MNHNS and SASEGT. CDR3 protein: CASRERTGRADTQYF. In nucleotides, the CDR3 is TGTGCCAGCAGAGAACGGACAGGGCGTGCAGATACGCAGTATTTT.

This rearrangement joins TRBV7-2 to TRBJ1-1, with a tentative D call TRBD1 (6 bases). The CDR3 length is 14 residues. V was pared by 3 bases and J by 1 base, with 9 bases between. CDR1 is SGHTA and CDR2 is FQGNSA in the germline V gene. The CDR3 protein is CASSFQGRNTEAFF. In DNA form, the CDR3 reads TGTGCCAGCAGCTTCCAGGGGAGGAACACTGAAGCTTTCTTT.

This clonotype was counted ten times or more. CDR3 DNA: TGTGCCAGCAGCCAAGATGTCGGTGCCGGATCCTACAATGAGCAGTTCTTC. This codes for CASSQDVGAGSYNEQFF. J is TRBJ2-1 and V is TRBV4-2, with D uncertain. Germline lookup yields CDR1 LGHNA and CDR2 YNFKEQ. The CDR3 is 17 residues long. The germline V and J ends were trimmed by 0 bases and 1 base, with 13 bases remaining between them.

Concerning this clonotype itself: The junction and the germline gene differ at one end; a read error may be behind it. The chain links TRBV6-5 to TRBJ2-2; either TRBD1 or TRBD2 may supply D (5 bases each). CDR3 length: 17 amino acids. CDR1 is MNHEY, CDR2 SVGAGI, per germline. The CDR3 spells CASSYSLKPGSTGAQFF. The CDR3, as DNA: TGTGCCAGCAGCTACTCCCTTAAGCCGGGGAGCACCGGGGCGCAGTTTTTT.

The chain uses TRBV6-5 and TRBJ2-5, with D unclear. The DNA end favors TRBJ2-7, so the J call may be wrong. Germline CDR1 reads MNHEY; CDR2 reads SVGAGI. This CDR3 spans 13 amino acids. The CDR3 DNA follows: TGTGCCAGCAGTTCGCCAGTCCTTTACGAGCAGTACTTC. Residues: CASSSPVLYEQYF.

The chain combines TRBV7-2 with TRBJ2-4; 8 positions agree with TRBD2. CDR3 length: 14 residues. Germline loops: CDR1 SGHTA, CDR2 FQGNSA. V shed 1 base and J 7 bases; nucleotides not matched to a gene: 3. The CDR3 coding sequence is TGTGCCAGCAGCTTAGGGGCTAGCGGGAACATTCAGTACTTC. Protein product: CASSLGASGNIQYF.

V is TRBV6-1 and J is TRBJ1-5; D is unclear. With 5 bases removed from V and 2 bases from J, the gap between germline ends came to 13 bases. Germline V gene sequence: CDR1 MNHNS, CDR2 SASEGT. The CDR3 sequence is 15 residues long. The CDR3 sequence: CASSPRPVGNQPQHF. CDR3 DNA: TGTGCCAGCAGTCCTAGGCCCGTCGGCAATCAGCCCCAGCATTTT.